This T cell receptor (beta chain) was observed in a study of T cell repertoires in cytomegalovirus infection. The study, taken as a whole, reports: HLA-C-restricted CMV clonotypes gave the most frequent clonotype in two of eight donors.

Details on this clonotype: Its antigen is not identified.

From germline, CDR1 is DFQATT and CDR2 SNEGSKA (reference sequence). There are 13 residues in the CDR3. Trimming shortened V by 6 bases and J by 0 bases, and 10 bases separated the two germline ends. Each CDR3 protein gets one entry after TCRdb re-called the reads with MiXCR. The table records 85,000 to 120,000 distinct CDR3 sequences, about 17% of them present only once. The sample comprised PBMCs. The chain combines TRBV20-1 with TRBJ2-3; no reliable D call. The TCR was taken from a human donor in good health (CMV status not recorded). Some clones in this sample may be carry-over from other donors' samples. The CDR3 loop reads CSAGVPSTDTQYF. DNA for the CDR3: TGCAGTGCCGGCGTTCCTAGCACAGATACGCAGTATTTT.